One T cell receptor beta chain is described in this entry. Its antigen is unidentified. The sample holds other DNA sequences that translate to the same CDR3. The data belong to a study of cytomegalovirus exposure and HLA in healthy donors. Study conclusions and caveats: As a later analysis showed, a missense DCLRE1C variant was linked to trimming of TCR beta V- and J-genes. TCR beta sequences reportedly predicted the HLA-A and HLA-B alleles of most subjects accurately.

The primer mix had 60 Vbeta and 13 Jbeta primers. Libraries were prepared by immunoSEQ multiplex PCR; TCRdb keeps only in-frame clonotypes and omits some of them. The sample lists some 150,000 clones, 60% to 80% occurring once. Unmatched junction bases numbered 6, after V lost 6 bases and J lost 8 bases. The length of the CDR3 is 11 residues. CDR1 is DFQATT and CDR2 is SNEGSKA in the germline V gene (reference sequence). The chain uses TRBV20-1 and TRBJ2-5; 7 bases align to TRBD1. The sequencing input was PBMCs. This sequence originates from a male donor in good health and CMV-seronegative. In nucleotides, the CDR3 is TGCAGTGCCACCGACAGGGCCACCCAGTACTTC. It specifies CSATDRATQYF.